These 32 T cell receptor beta chains share one sample of origin, sequenced in a study of PD-L1 blockade in urothelial cancer. TCRdb keeps only in-frame clones here, not all; method: immunoSEQ multiplex PCR. Of just over 50,000 clones listed, approximately 80% were seen once; the top ten hold more than 3.5%. The material was PBMCs, obtained around atezolizumab (anti-PD-L1) treatment. The receptors were gathered from a man aged 70-80 years with urothelial cancer.

The J gene is TRBJ2-1, the V gene TRBV7-9; 14 bases map to TRBD2. From germline, CDR1 is SEHNR and CDR2 FQNEAQ (reference sequence). The CDR3 has 19 residues. J lost 1 base, V lost 3 bases, and 8 bases had no gene match. The CDR3 sequence: CASSLTSGRARESYNEQFF. CDR3 nucleotide sequence: TGTGCCAGCAGCTTGACTAGCGGGAGGGCCAGGGAGTCCTACAATGAGCAGTTCTTC.

This rearrangement joins TRBV6-1 to TRBJ2-5; D perhaps matches TRBD1 (6 bases). Looked up from germline, CDR1 is MNHNS and CDR2 is SASEGT. This CDR3 is built from 14 residues. Deletions cut 4 bases from V and 1 base from J, with 10 bases between. CDR3 region: CASSANRVQETQYF. The CDR3 DNA reads TGTGCCAGCAGTGCCAACAGGGTCCAAGAGACCCAGTACTTC.

The chain is built from TRBV6-1 and TRBJ2-2; D possibly corresponds to TRBD2 (5 bases). CDR3 length equals 14 residues. The germline CDR1 and CDR2 sequences are MNHNS and SASEGT. V lost 6 bases, J lost 2 bases, and 10 bases lay in between. CDR3 sequence (DNA): TGTGCCAGCAGGGGAGCATACAACACCGGGGAGCTGTTTTTT. It codes for CASRGAYNTGELFF.

The chain uses TRBV18 and TRBJ1-6; D ambiguous. Germline lookup yields CDR1 KGHSH and CDR2 LQKENI. The CDR3 consists of 15 residues. Trimming left V 6 bases short and J 8 bases short, with 17 bases between. The CDR3 DNA follows: TGTGCCAGCTCCCAAAAGGGTTTGGGAGATTCACCCCTCCACTTT. It is translated as CASSQKGLGDSPLHF.

The chain uses TRBV4-2 and TRBJ2-5, with TRBD2 matching 9 bases. This CDR3 has 18 amino acids. CDR1 is LGHNA, CDR2 YNFKEQ, per germline. J lost 1 base, V lost 2 bases, and 11 bases had no gene match. The CDR3 DNA is TGTGCCAGCAGCCAAACGACTTTAGCGGGAGCAGGCCAAGAGACCCAGTACTTC. This codes for CASSQTTLAGAGQETQYF.

The chain combines TRBV6-6 with TRBJ2-3, with D uncertain. V was shortened by 2 bases and J by 4 bases, with 10 bases between the two germline ends. The CDR3 is 14 residues long. CDR1 is MNHNY, CDR2 SVGAGI, per germline (reference sequence). CDR3 residues: CASSYPLAADTQYF. CDR3 DNA: TGTGCCAGCAGTTACCCCCTGGCGGCAGATACGCAGTATTTT.

This clone has a single count. V gene TRBV25-1 combines with J gene TRBJ1-1; D unclear. The germline V gene encodes CDR1 MGHDK and CDR2 SYGVNS. This CDR3 region has 13 residues. Trimming shortened V by 6 bases and J by 1 base, and 9 bases separated the two germline ends. CDR3 nucleotide sequence: TGTGCCAGCAGCGCCCGTAGGAACACTGAAGCTTTCTTT. This encodes CASSARRNTEAFF.

V is TRBV5-1 and J is TRBJ2-5; 10 bases are a match to TRBD2. This CDR3 spans 14 amino acids. V shed 4 bases, J shed 5 bases, and the junction held 5 bases outside the gene matches. Germline CDR1 SGHRS, CDR2 YFSETQ. The CDR3 nucleotides are TGCGCCAGCAGCGCGGGACTAGCGAGTGAGACCCAGTACTTC. Translated: CASSAGLASETQYF.

This clone has only a few counts. The V call is TRBV11-2, the J call TRBJ1-1; 7 positions match TRBD1. Germline values: CDR1 SGHAT, CDR2 FQNNGV. Losses at the gene ends were 5 bases for V and 7 bases for J; bases not matched to a gene: 7. This CDR3 contains 13 residues. The DNA of the CDR3 is TGTGCCAGCAGCCCCGACAGGGCAGGTGAAGCTTTCTTT. Protein product: CASSPDRAGEAFF.

The chain is built from TRBV5-1 and TRBJ1-6; D gene uncertain. The V gene's germline CDR1 is SGHRS and CDR2 YFSETQ. The V end lost 3 bases, the J end lost 5 bases, and 9 bases lay between the germline ends. CDR3 size: 14 residues. Written as DNA, the CDR3 is TGCGCCAGCAGCTCCCCGGAGAATAATTCACCCCTCCACTTT. It specifies CASSSPENNSPLHF. Full variable domain (rest looked up from reference TRBV5-1 and TRBJ1-6): KAGVTQTPRYLIKTRGQQVTLSCSPISGHRSVSWYQQTPGQGLQFLFEYFSETQRNKGNFPGRFSGRQFSNSRSEMNVSTLELGDSALYLCASSSPENNSPLHFGNGTRLTVT.

The chain uses TRBV27 and TRBJ1-1; 9 bases are shared with TRBD1. V lost 6 bases to trimming and J lost 1 base; unmatched junction nucleotides: 6. Germline V lookup: CDR1 MNHEY, CDR2 SMNVEV (reference sequence). This CDR3 is built from 15 residues. The CDR3 loop reads CASRGTGMGNTEAFF. The DNA of the CDR3 is TGTGCCAGCAGGGGGACAGGGATGGGGAACACTGAAGCTTTCTTT.

The chain couples TRBV7-3 to TRBJ2-7; tentatively, D is TRBD2 (5 bases). This CDR3 comprises 15 residues. Germline CDR1 reads SGHTA; CDR2 reads FQGTGA. V shed 1 base and J shed 3 bases, with 13 bases lying between them. The CDR3 nucleotides read TGTGCCAGCAGCTTAAGTCCAGGACTGGACTACGAGCAGTACTTC. Encoded protein: CASSLSPGLDYEQYF.

The chain combines TRBV6-5 with TRBJ2-7; 9 bases agree with TRBD2. This CDR3 contains 15 residues. The V and J ends lost 5 bases and 2 bases, in that order; junction bases with no gene match: 7. CDR1 is MNHEY, CDR2 SVGAGI, per germline. CDR3 amino acids: CASSLQREATYEQYF. The CDR3 DNA reads TGTGCCAGCAGTCTCCAGCGGGAGGCGACCTACGAGCAGTACTTC.

The chain has TRBV11-2 and TRBJ2-7; 7 bases fit TRBD1. Per the germline V gene, CDR1 is SGHAT and CDR2 is FQNNGV. With V trimmed by 4 bases and J by 4 bases, 7 bases remained unmatched. The CDR3 is 14 amino acids. CDR3 sequence: CASSYRDRVYEQYF. CDR3 coding DNA: TGTGCCAGCAGCTACCGGGACAGAGTTTACGAGCAGTACTTC.

This chain links TRBV7-5 with TRBJ2-1; the table names TRBD2, a call not compared with the DNA. TRBV7-5 is noted as a pseudogene. CDR3 length: 17 amino acids. Here the CDR3 DNA reads TGTGCCAGAAGCCATTATGGCCCGGGACTAGTCTACAATGAGCAGTTCTTC. Its translation: CARSHYGPGLVYNEQFF.

The V gene is TRBV4-2, the J gene TRBJ2-3, with 9 bases matching TRBD1. V shed 1 base and J 0 bases; nucleotides not matched to a gene: 2. The CDR3 consists of 16 residues. Germline V gives CDR1 LGHNA, CDR2 YNFKEQ. The CDR3 sequence: CASSQGDRVSTDTQYF. CDR3 coding DNA: TGTGCCAGCAGCCAAGGGGACAGGGTGAGCACAGATACGCAGTATTTT.

The J gene is TRBJ2-1, the V gene TRBV11-3, with D possibly being TRBD1 (8 bases). The CDR3 spans 19 residues. Trimming left V 5 bases short and J 3 bases short, with 26 bases between. Germline V gene sequence: CDR1 SGHNT, CDR2 YENEEA. The CDR3 here is CASSARQGSGLADYNEQFF. The CDR3 DNA reads TGTGCCAGCAGCGCCCGACAGGGGTCGGGCCTAGCGGACTACAATGAGCAGTTCTTC.

V gene TRBV7-2 combines with J gene TRBJ1-2; 8 bases align to TRBD1. Trimming at V came to 6 bases and at J to 5 bases, leaving 8 bases not matched to a gene. The germline gives CDR1 SGHTA, CDR2 FQGNSA. The CDR3 spans 14 residues. The DNA of the CDR3 is TGTGCCAGCAGATACGGACAGGGACCATATGGCTACACCTTC. As protein: CASRYGQGPYGYTF. Complete variable domain (other parts from reference TRBV7-2 and TRBJ1-2): GAGVSQSPSNKVTEKGKDVELRCDPISGHTALYWYRQSLGQGLEFLIYFQGNSAPDKSGLPSDRFSAERTGGSVSTLTIQRTQQEDSAVYLCASRYGQGPYGYTFGSGTRLTVV.

The rearrangement links TRBV7-2 to TRBJ1-4; the match to TRBD1 covers 11 bases. Germline CDR1 is SGHTA and CDR2 is FQGNSA. V was clipped by 1 base and J by 7 bases; unmatched bases: 8. The CDR3 is made up of 17 amino acids. CDR3 DNA sequence: TGTGCCAGCAGCTTAGACCGGGACAGGGGGTTCGTTGAAAAACTGTTTTTT. Amino acid sequence: CASSLDRDRGFVEKLFF.

The V gene is TRBV4-3, the J gene TRBJ2-7, with 13 bases identical to TRBD2. After removal of 3 bases from V and 3 bases from J, the junction contained 8 bases not matched to a gene. Germline V gives CDR1 LGHNA, CDR2 YSLEER. The CDR3 loop spans 17 amino acids. As DNA, the CDR3 is TGCGCCAGCAGCCAGGGGACTAGCGGGGATCTTTACTACGAGCAGTACTTC. This translates into CASSQGTSGDLYYEQYF.

A few counts support this clone. The chain uses TRBV7-9 and TRBJ1-6; a weak D match, TRBD1 (5 bases). In germline, CDR1 is SEHNR, CDR2 FQNEAQ (reference sequence). With 5 bases removed from V and 9 bases from J, the gap between germline ends came to 17 bases. This CDR3 contains 15 residues. For the CDR3, the DNA is TGTGCCAGCAGCCCAGGTTCGAGACAGAGTTCACCCCTCCACTTT. This codes for CASSPGSRQSSPLHF. The full variable domain, in which reference TRBV7-9 and TRBJ1-6 provide the parts outside the CDR3, is DTGVSQNPRHKITKRGQNVTFRCDPISEHNRLYWYRQTLGQGPEFLTYFQNEAQLEKSRLLSDRFSAERPKGSFSTLEIQRTEQGDSAMYLCASSPGSRQSSPLHFGNGTRLTVT.

V gene TRBV19 combines with J gene TRBJ1-5; TRBD1 is a possible D gene (6 bases). V lost 4 bases and J lost 4, with 29 bases in between. The germline CDR1 and CDR2 sequences are LNHDA and SQIVND (reference sequence). This CDR3 comprises 20 residues. For the CDR3, the DNA is TGTGCCAGTAGTAGCCCCCGACGGACAGCTAACCAACTTTCGAATCAGCCCCAGCATTTT. This translates into CASSSPRRTANQLSNQPQHF.

V gene TRBV28 combines with J gene TRBJ1-2; D remains unclear. Trimming shortened V by 3 bases and J by 5 bases, and 7 bases separated the two germline ends. The germline CDR1 and CDR2 sequences are MDHEN and SYDVKM. The CDR3 consists of 12 residues. The CDR3 region is CASSFVAYGYTF. DNA for the CDR3: TGTGCCAGCAGTTTTGTGGCTTATGGCTACACCTTC.

The chain carries TRBV5-1 and TRBJ2-2; D perhaps matches TRBD2 (5 bases). The V gene's germline CDR1 is SGHRS and CDR2 YFSETQ. The V gene lost 4 bases and the J gene lost 0 bases, with 16 bases spanning the gap. The CDR3 runs 17 residues. DNA of the CDR3: TGCGCCAGCAGCATCCGCGGGTCCGCGACGAACACCGGGGAGCTGTTTTTT. Encoded protein: CASSIRGSATNTGELFF.

The chain uses TRBV5-1 and TRBJ2-7, with 10 bases aligning to TRBD2. This CDR3 is 15 amino acids long. Germline-derived CDR1 and CDR2 are SGHRS and YFSETQ. With V trimmed by 4 bases and J by 6 bases, 10 bases remained unmatched. CDR3 loop: CASSPGLANSGEQYF. The DNA for the CDR3 is TGCGCCAGCAGCCCGGGACTAGCGAATTCGGGCGAGCAGTACTTC. The variable domain in full, completed from reference TRBV5-1 and TRBJ2-7, reads KAGVTQTPRYLIKTRGQQVTLSCSPISGHRSVSWYQQTPGQGLQFLFEYFSETQRNKGNFPGRFSGRQFSNSRSEMNVSTLELGDSALYLCASSPGLANSGEQYFGPGTRLTVT.

This clone was recorded a few times. The V and J genes are TRBV9 and TRBJ2-2; no reliable D call. Germline V gene lookup returns CDR1 SGDLS and CDR2 YYNGEE. This CDR3 has 13 residues. V lost 3 bases to trimming and J lost 6 bases, with 9 bases between them. The CDR3: CASSEYTPGELFF. For the CDR3, the DNA is TGTGCCAGCAGCGAGTATACTCCCGGGGAGCTGTTTTTT.

This clone appeared a single time. The chain couples TRBV15 to TRBJ2-3, with a weak D call TRBD2 (6 bases). V gave up 4 bases and J gave up 0 bases, with 17 bases separating them. CDR1 LNHNV and CDR2 YYDKDF come from the germline V gene (reference sequence). This CDR3 has 17 residues. The CDR3 sequence is CATSIGGAQISTDTQYF. The DNA for the CDR3 is TGTGCCACCAGCATCGGCGGGGCCCAAATTAGCACAGATACGCAGTATTTT.

The chain is built from TRBV18 and TRBJ2-3; D gene uncertain. V lost 2 bases and J 4 bases, leaving 7 bases between the germline ends. The germline gives CDR1 KGHSH, CDR2 LQKENI. The CDR3 contains 13 residues. The CDR3 sequence: CASSPIAADTQYF. The CDR3 DNA reads TGTGCCAGCTCACCAATCGCGGCAGATACGCAGTATTTT.

This chain connects TRBV7-9 to TRBJ2-3; 9 bases fit TRBD1. V shed 4 bases and J 3 bases; nucleotides not matched to a gene: 8. Germline CDR1 is SEHNR and CDR2 is FQNEAQ (reference sequence). CDR3 length: 16 amino acids. CDR3 sequence reads: CASSSPGQGFTDTQYF. The CDR3 nucleotides are TGTGCCAGCAGCTCTCCGGGACAGGGATTTACAGATACGCAGTATTTT. Based on the CDR3 plus reference TRBV7-9 and TRBJ2-3, the full variable domain is DTGVSQNPRHKITKRGQNVTFRCDPISEHNRLYWYRQTLGQGPEFLTYFQNEAQLEKSRLLSDRFSAERPKGSFSTLEIQRTEQGDSAMYLCASSSPGQGFTDTQYFGPGTRLTVL.

Here the CDR3 reads CAISEGVETGELFF. The CDR3 DNA reads TGTGCCATCAGTGAAGGGGTTGAGACCGGGGAGCTGTTTTTT. The V call is TRBV10-3, the J call TRBJ2-2; the D gene is possibly TRBD1 (5 bases). The length of the CDR3 is 14 residues. Trimming took 3 bases from V and 5 from J, leaving 10 bases between them. In germline, CDR1 is ENHRY, CDR2 SYGVKD.

DNA of the CDR3: TGTGCCAGCAGCCCCCGGACAGGAGCCACCGGGGAGCTGTTTTTT. It yields the protein CASSPRTGATGELFF. The chain couples TRBV11-2 to TRBJ2-2, with TRBD1 matching over 7 bases. CDR1 is SGHAT, CDR2 FQNNGV, per germline. This CDR3 has 15 amino acids. V shed 5 bases, J shed 4 bases, and the junction held 7 bases outside the gene matches.

On this clone: The same CDR3 is also encoded by other DNA sequences in this sample. V is TRBV2 and J is TRBJ1-6, with a weak D call TRBD1 (6 bases). Trimming shortened V by 2 bases and J by 7 bases, and 12 bases separated the two germline ends. This CDR3 comprises 15 residues. Germline CDR1 and CDR2: SNHLY and FYNNEI. The CDR3: CASSELGQGNSPLHF. CDR3 nucleotide sequence: TGTGCCAGCAGTGAATTAGGGCAGGGGAATTCACCCCTCCACTTT.